The 5 T cell receptor beta chains below all came from one sample that was sequenced in a study of blood T cell repertoires in COVID-19. Repertoires were generated with immunoSEQ multiplex PCR, while TCRdb's copy carries only in-frame clones and drops some. The sample has under 200,000 clones, less than 90% seen once; the top ten hold 0.65% to 0.95%. The specimen was peripheral blood. The source of these receptors is a woman between 65 and 79 years old with acute or convalescent COVID-19.

The chain joins TRBV5-6 to TRBJ1-3; D is undetermined. This CDR3 region has 14 residues. V gave up 2 bases and J gave up 3 bases, with 9 bases separating them. Germline CDR1 is SGHDT and CDR2 is YYEEEE. The CDR3 spells CASSFGQDGNTIYF. Written as DNA, the CDR3 is TGTGCCAGCAGCTTTGGCCAGGATGGAAACACCATATATTTT.

The rearrangement links TRBV7-9 to TRBJ2-3; 9 positions agree with TRBD2. There are 15 residues in the CDR3. CDR1 and CDR2 from the germline V gene are SEHNR and FQNEAQ (reference sequence). Germline trimming cut 2 bases from V and 7 bases from J; bases unmatched to any gene: 7. The DNA for the CDR3 is TGTGCCAGCAGCTTATTAGGCGGGGGGGGAAATACGCAGTATTTT. Protein sequence: CASSLLGGGGNTQYF.

This chain joins TRBV5-4 and TRBJ2-7; D is ambiguous. In germline, CDR1 is SGHNT, CDR2 YYREEE (reference sequence). This CDR3 has 15 residues. The V gene lost 3 bases and the J gene lost 4 bases, with 17 bases spanning the gap. CDR3 loop: CASSSPLGGPYEQYF. The CDR3 DNA is TGTGCCAGCAGCTCACCACTTGGCGGCCCGTACGAGCAGTACTTC.

The count of this clone is one. The V gene is TRBV7-2, the J gene TRBJ1-6; D is uncertain. The V gene's germline CDR1 is SGHTA and CDR2 FQGNSA. The CDR3 is made up of 13 amino acids. The V end lost 6 bases, the J end lost 6 bases, and 9 bases lay between the germline ends. CDR3 sequence reads: CASSVRSNSPLHF. The CDR3 bases are TGTGCCAGCAGTGTACGGTCTAATTCACCCCTCCACTTT.

This rearrangement joins TRBV9 to TRBJ1-3; D gene unclear. The CDR3 covers 11 residues. The V end was cut by 4 bases, the J end by 8 bases, with 7 bases between. Per germline, CDR1 SGDLS and CDR2 YYNGEE. The CDR3 region is CASSSGYTIYF. Here the CDR3 DNA reads TGTGCCAGCAGCTCGGGGTACACCATATATTTT.